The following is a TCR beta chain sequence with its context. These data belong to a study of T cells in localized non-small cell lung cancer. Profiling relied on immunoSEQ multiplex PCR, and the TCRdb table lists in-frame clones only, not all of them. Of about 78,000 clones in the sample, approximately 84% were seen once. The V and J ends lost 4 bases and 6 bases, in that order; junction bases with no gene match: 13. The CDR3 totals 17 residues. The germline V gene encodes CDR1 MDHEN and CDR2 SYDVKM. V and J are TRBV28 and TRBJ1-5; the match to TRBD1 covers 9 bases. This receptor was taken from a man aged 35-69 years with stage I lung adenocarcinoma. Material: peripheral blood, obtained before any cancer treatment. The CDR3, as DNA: TGTGCCAGCAGTTCACACTTCGGGACAGGGACTATTCAGCCCCAGCATTTT. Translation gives CASSSHFGTGTIQPQHF.